The 27 T cell receptor beta chains below come from one sample, sequenced in a study of blood T cell repertoires in COVID-19. Clones were read by immunoSEQ multiplex PCR, and TCRdb kept only the in-frame ones, dropping some. The sample carries some 360,000 clones, approximately 89% recorded once. Sequenced: peripheral blood. These TCRs come from a woman aged 60-75 years with COVID-19, enrolled during active disease.

The chain recombines TRBV7-9 with TRBJ1-1; D possibly corresponds to TRBD1 (6 bases). CDR3 length equals 14 residues. CDR1 and CDR2 (germline): SEHNR, FQNEAQ (reference sequence). V lost 5 bases to trimming and J lost 1 base, with 11 bases between them. The CDR3 DNA sequence: TGTGCCAGCAGCCTCCAGGGGCAGAACACTGAAGCTTTCTTT. Translating it yields CASSLQGQNTEAFF.

V is TRBV2 and J is TRBJ2-2, with no clear D. Trimming pared 7 bases from V and 0 bases from J, leaving 3 bases between. The CDR3 consists of 12 residues. Germline assignment: CDR1 SNHLY and CDR2 FYNNEI. CDR3 DNA: TGTGCCAGCAATACGAACACCGGGGAGCTGTTTTTT. The encoded protein is CASNTNTGELFF.

The chain has TRBV6-5 and TRBJ1-1; TRBD1 aligns across 9 bases. CDR3 length: 12 amino acids. CDR1 MNHEY and CDR2 SVGAGI come from the germline V gene. V lost 9 bases and J lost 5; bases outside the gene matches: 4. The DNA for the CDR3 is TGTGCCAGTGGGACAGGGTTGACTGAAGCTTTCTTT. Translated, it gives CASGTGLTEAFF.

J is TRBJ1-4 and V is TRBV21-1. TRBV21-1 is a pseudogene locus. The CDR3 has 17 residues. Here the CDR3 DNA reads TGTGCCAGCAGCAAAGCGCTTTGGGGGGAAGGCGGTGAAAAACTGTTTTTT. This codes for CASSKALWGEGGEKLFF.

The chain carries TRBV5-1 and TRBJ1-2; 7 positions match TRBD1. The CDR3 is 15 residues long. Per the germline V gene, CDR1 is SGHRS and CDR2 is YFSETQ. V dropped 0 bases and J dropped 2; count of bases not matched to a gene: 4. This chain's CDR3 is CASSLEGQRNYGYTF. As DNA, the CDR3 is TGCGCCAGCAGCTTGGAGGGACAGAGAAACTATGGCTACACCTTC.

The V and J genes are TRBV18 and TRBJ2-7; TRBD2 agrees at 7 bases. This CDR3 spans 13 amino acids. The ends lost 3 bases at V and 2 bases at J; junction bases unmatched: 1. CDR1 and CDR2 (germline): KGHSH, LQKENI. The CDR3 reads CASSPREAYEQYF. The CDR3 DNA is TGTGCCAGCTCACCCCGGGAGGCCTACGAGCAGTACTTC.

The CDR3 here is CASSQVPTGHGYTF. As DNA, the CDR3 is TGCGCCAGCAGCCAAGTTCCGACAGGGCATGGCTACACCTTC. The chain has TRBV4-1 and TRBJ1-2, with 7 nucleotides matching TRBD1. The CDR3 is 14 amino acids. In germline, CDR1 is MGHRA, CDR2 YSYEKL. Germline trimming cut 1 base from V and 6 bases from J; bases unmatched to any gene: 5.

This chain links TRBV10-3 with TRBJ1-4, with a tentative D call TRBD1 (5 bases). Trimming took 6 bases from V and 1 from J, leaving 12 bases between them. The CDR3 is 15 amino acids. Germline-derived CDR1 and CDR2 are ENHRY and SYGVKD. The CDR3 spells CAISPGGVTNEKLFF. The CDR3 DNA sequence: TGTGCCATCAGCCCCGGGGGGGTAACTAATGAAAAACTGTTTTTT.

CDR3 protein: CASSQEGGGFQPQHF. As DNA, the CDR3 is TGCGCCAGCAGCCAAGAAGGAGGGGGCTTTCAGCCCCAGCATTTT. The chain employs TRBV4-1 and TRBJ1-5; TRBD1 aligns across 7 bases. Trimming at V came to 0 bases and at J to 6 bases, leaving 5 bases not matched to a gene. CDR1 MGHRA and CDR2 YSYEKL come from the germline V gene. This CDR3 spans 15 amino acids.

The chain has TRBV6-5 and TRBJ2-5; TRBD1 aligns across 8 bases. Losses at the gene ends were 6 bases for V and 5 bases for J; bases not matched to a gene: 5. The CDR3 loop spans 13 amino acids. Germline lookup yields CDR1 MNHEY and CDR2 SVGAGI. CDR3 amino acids: CASSRDRGETQYF. The CDR3 DNA follows: TGTGCCAGCAGCCGTGACAGGGGCGAGACCCAGTACTTC.

The V and J genes are TRBV19 and TRBJ1-5; possible D gene TRBD1, 6 bases. The CDR3 runs 15 residues. Germline CDR1 LNHDA, CDR2 SQIVND (reference sequence). V lost 3 bases and J 0 bases, leaving 9 bases between the germline ends. The CDR3 sequence: CASSIRGASNQPQHF. As DNA, the CDR3 is TGTGCCAGTAGTATCCGGGGGGCTAGCAATCAGCCCCAGCATTTT.

The CDR3 region has the DNA TGTGCCAGCAGGACAGTCATGAACACTGAAGCTTTCTTT. This codes for CASRTVMNTEAFF. The chain recombines TRBV28 with TRBJ1-1, with D maybe TRBD1 (5 bases). This CDR3 has 13 residues. Trimming pared 6 bases from V and 0 bases from J, leaving 8 bases between. Germline V CDR1 and CDR2: MDHEN, SYDVKM.

The chain recombines TRBV7-9 with TRBJ1-5, with D maybe TRBD1 (6 bases). The CDR3 is made up of 14 amino acids. From germline, CDR1 is SEHNR and CDR2 FQNEAQ (reference sequence). V lost 1 base and J lost 7, with 11 bases in between. The CDR3 coding sequence is TGTGCCAGCAGCTTAGGAGGGGGACGGCAGCCCCAGCATTTT. This translates into CASSLGGGRQPQHF. The full variable domain, rest sourced from reference TRBV7-9 and TRBJ1-5, is DTGVSQNPRHKITKRGQNVTFRCDPISEHNRLYWYRQTLGQGPEFLTYFQNEAQLEKSRLLSDRFSAERPKGSFSTLEIQRTEQGDSAMYLCASSLGGGRQPQHFGDGTRLSIL.

This clone was seen a single time. The gene calls are TRBV7-8 and TRBJ2-3, with 8 nucleotides matching TRBD2. Germline V gives CDR1 SGHVS, CDR2 FQNEAQ. The ends lost 8 bases at V and 6 bases at J; junction bases unmatched: 13. The CDR3 is 15 residues long. CDR3 nucleotides: TGTGCCAGCCATCTGTCTAGCGGGTTGTTGGATACGCAGTATTTT. This sequence encodes CASHLSSGLLDTQYF.

V usage is TRBV20-1 and J usage is TRBJ2-5; 10 bases match TRBD2. This CDR3 is built from 14 residues. Germline trimming cut 6 bases from V and 2 bases from J; bases unmatched to any gene: 6. Germline V CDR1 and CDR2: DFQATT, SNEGSKA (reference sequence). The CDR3 is CSASRTSGQETQYF. CDR3 coding DNA: TGCAGTGCGAGTCGGACTAGCGGACAAGAGACCCAGTACTTC.

J is TRBJ1-1 and V is TRBV5-1; a weak D match, TRBD1 (6 bases). V gave up 5 bases and J gave up 4 bases, with 9 bases separating them. The CDR3 runs 12 residues. In germline, CDR1 is SGHRS, CDR2 YFSETQ. CDR3 in DNA: TGCGCCAGCAGACGGGACATCACTGAAGCTTTCTTT. Its protein is CASRRDITEAFF. Combining the CDR3 with reference TRBV5-1 and TRBJ1-1 gives the whole variable domain KAGVTQTPRYLIKTRGQQVTLSCSPISGHRSVSWYQQTPGQGLQFLFEYFSETQRNKGNFPGRFSGRQFSNSRSEMNVSTLELGDSALYLCASRRDITEAFFGQGTRLTVV.

The chain joins TRBV7-9 to TRBJ1-1, with TRBD1 as a possible D gene (5 bases). The V gene's germline CDR1 is SEHNR and CDR2 FQNEAQ (reference sequence). V was trimmed by 4 bases and J by 5 bases, leaving 14 bases between them. CDR3 length equals 14 residues. CDR3 DNA sequence: TGTGCCAGCAGCTCGCCGCAGGGTAAAACTGAAGCTTTCTTT. It is translated as CASSSPQGKTEAFF.

This clone was found once. The chain carries TRBV19 and TRBJ1-2, with unresolved D. V was shortened by 8 bases and J by 2 bases, with 15 bases between the two germline ends. This CDR3 has 14 residues. Germline CDR1 and CDR2: LNHDA and SQIVND (reference sequence). The CDR3: CASSLIRGNYGYTF. The CDR3 coding sequence is TGTGCCAGTTCCCTAATTCGAGGAAACTATGGCTACACCTTC.

The chain carries TRBV4-1 and TRBJ1-5; D gene unclear. The germline gives CDR1 MGHRA, CDR2 YSYEKL. V was clipped by 2 bases and J by 6 bases, with 20 bases between them. The length of the CDR3 is 17 residues. CDR3 sequence: CASSQPGGRYLSQPQHF. CDR3 nucleotide sequence: TGCGCCAGCAGCCAACCCGGAGGACGGTACTTGAGTCAGCCCCAGCATTTT.

The gene calls are TRBV10-3 and TRBJ1-1, with 11 bases that match TRBD1. Trimming cost V 5 bases and J 3 bases; bases outside gene matches: 5. Germline assignment: CDR1 ENHRY and CDR2 SYGVKD. The CDR3 contains 15 residues. CDR3 DNA sequence: TGTGCCATCAGTAGGGACAGGGGGAGTGACACTGAAGCTTTCTTT. Its translation is CAISRDRGSDTEAFF.

This rearrangement joins TRBV7-6 to TRBJ2-2; 14 bases line up with TRBD2. The CDR3 has 17 amino acids. Per germline, CDR1 SGHVS and CDR2 FNYEAQ. The V and J ends lost 5 bases and 4 bases, in that order; junction bases with no gene match: 6. The CDR3 sequence is CASSPWTSGGLTGELFF. CDR3 sequence (DNA): TGTGCCAGCAGCCCGTGGACTAGCGGGGGGCTCACCGGGGAGCTGTTTTTT.

This chain joins TRBV7-9 and TRBJ1-1; D is possibly TRBD1 (6 bases). V was pared by 4 bases and J by 6 bases, with 15 bases between. Germline CDR1 is SEHNR and CDR2 is FQNEAQ (reference sequence). The CDR3 extends over 14 amino acids. Here the CDR3 DNA reads TGTGCCAGCAGCTCGACAGGCTCAGCTGCTGAAGCTTTCTTT. Its protein product is CASSSTGSAAEAFF.

This chain connects TRBV11-1 to TRBJ1-1; D may be TRBD1 (5 bases). Germline V gene lookup returns CDR1 SGHAT and CDR2 FQDESV (reference sequence). The germline V and J ends were trimmed by 4 bases and 0 bases, with 15 bases remaining between them. The length of the CDR3 is 16 residues. CDR3 coding DNA: TGTGCCAGCAGCTCCACGGGGGGAATCATGAACACTGAAGCTTTCTTT. This gives the protein CASSSTGGIMNTEAFF.

The rearrangement links TRBV18 to TRBJ2-3; 10 nucleotides line up with TRBD2. Germline V gene data show CDR1 as KGHSH and CDR2 as LQKENI. The CDR3 consists of 17 residues. Trimming cost V 4 bases and J 4 bases; bases outside gene matches: 11. DNA for the CDR3: TGTGCCAGCTCACGAAGCCACCCTAGCGGGGGATCAGATACGCAGTATTTT. Encoded protein: CASSRSHPSGGSDTQYF. Looking up the rest from reference TRBV18 and TRBJ2-3 gives the full variable domain: NAGVMQNPRHLVRRRGQEARLRCSPMKGHSHVYWYRQLPEEGLKFMVYLQKENIIDESGMPKERFSAEFPKEGPSILRIQQVVRGDSAAYFCASSRSHPSGGSDTQYFGPGTRLTVL.

The gene calls are TRBV29-1 and TRBJ2-1; D is uncertain. V was pared by 0 bases and J by 0 bases, with 9 bases between. Germline V gene data show CDR1 as SQVTM and CDR2 as ANQGSEA. The CDR3 covers 15 residues. The CDR3 spells CSVEDLRSSYNEQFF. The CDR3 DNA reads TGCAGCGTTGAAGATCTGCGGAGCTCCTACAATGAGCAGTTCTTC.

This clone was counted between two and nine times. The chain uses TRBV5-4 and TRBJ2-5, with 9 bases aligning to TRBD1. The CDR3 spans 18 residues. With 4 bases clipped from V and 5 bases from J, the junction kept 18 bases outside the gene matches. The germline V gene has CDR1 SGHNT and CDR2 YYREEE (reference sequence). CDR3 nucleotide sequence: TGTGCCAGCAGCCCAGGGCCCGGGACAGGGTCCCAGGGGGAGACCCAGTACTTC. This translates into CASSPGPGTGSQGETQYF.

The chain carries TRBV7-2 and TRBJ1-5; 7 positions agree with TRBD1. With V trimmed by 5 bases and J by 3 bases, 10 bases remained unmatched. The CDR3 is 16 amino acids. From germline, CDR1 is SGHTA and CDR2 FQGNSA. The CDR3 bases are TGTGCCAGCAGCGCATCGGGACAGCAAGTCAATCAGCCCCAGCATTTT. Its protein product is CASSASGQQVNQPQHF.